The entry that follows covers one TCR beta chain sequence. It has no known antigen specificity. Base qualities are not at hand, and no much larger clone is one base apart. CDR1 and CDR2 are drawn from the germline V gene: MNHEY, SVGEGT. CDR3 length: 15 amino acids, cysteine to phenylalanine. This entry keeps only the CDR3 DNA: 45 bases, framed from base 1. After removal of 4 bases from V and 2 bases from J, the junction retains 4 bases not matched to a gene. The source of the sample is a study of blood T cells in healthy people across ages (dated by TCRdb to the mid-2010s). Looking at the study overall: In model experiments, roughly one uniquely barcoded TCR beta cDNA molecule per two T cells was captured by template switching. Age-related changes in TCR beta repertoire diversity were measured in the study by deep sequencing normalized with unique cDNA molecular identifiers. The donors were divided into four age groups: young (average roughly 17 years), middle-aged (approximately 39), aged (about 60) and long-lived (nearly 85). To avoid experimental bias, donors of different ages were spread randomly across the sequencing lanes. The study analyzed two additional independent replicas of 1 million unique cDNA reads from the same blood draw for two donors, one aged 18 to 30 and one aged 80 or older.

Study-level results and caveats: Compared with the aged group, the long-lived group had more naive CD4+ T cells, fewer expanded clones and increased TCR diversity, suggesting age selection. The CMV infection status of donors was not known, potentially confounding age-related changes in expanded clonotypes. Since profiling was done on bulk unsorted PBMCs, naive and antigen-experienced compartments could not be conclusively compared. Observed TCR beta diversity per million T cells fell roughly linearly with age, and a significant reduction was already apparent by age around 40. Estimates of total diversity from one million sequenced T cells were regarded as lower bounds and underestimates. Observed TCR beta diversity correlated strongly with the percentage of naive T cells measured by flow cytometry.

The receptor library was made with 5' RACE. TCRdb shows the sequencer as Illumina HiSeq 2500. A second PCR of about 6 to 11 cycles was performed with a sample-barcoded 5' primer and a J-beta primer mix. A unique molecular identifier was introduced onto each TCR beta cDNA molecule by a template-switch 5' adaptor carrying 12 random nucleotides. At least 2.5 million CDR3-containing paired-end reads were obtained from each sample. First-strand cDNA synthesis was performed from all RNA using the Mint cDNA synthesis kit, with priming by a TRBC-specific oligonucleotide. After uracil-DNA glycosylase treatment, a first 18-cycle PCR used universal primers M1SS and BC2_uni_R on all cDNA. On the authors' methods: For normalization, 1 million high-quality reads were randomly selected from each sample, with every read carrying a distinct molecular identifier. Reads sharing molecular identifiers were discarded rather than binned into consensus sequences. MiTCR, run with a Q25 quality threshold and the strictest error-elimination algorithm, handled CDR3 identification, clonotype clustering and error correction. A nonparametric unseen species model using Euler transformation provided a lower-bound estimate of total TCR beta diversity. The public reads were run again by TCRdb, first through fastp at Q25 and then through MiXCR, and only productive beta chains were kept. Here each entry gathers all rows of one CDR3 protein and keeps the most common genes and DNA. These V and J calls rely on TCRdb rather than the paper's analysis. This sample holds approximately 350,000 distinct CDR3 sequences; about half were observed only once. The top ten hold under 65% of the sample.

Donors were around 37 systemically healthy Caucasian individuals from Russia aged roughly 6 to 95 years. Ten milliliters of peripheral blood were drawn from each donor into EDTA-treated Vacutainer tubes. PBMCs were isolated by Ficoll-Paque density-gradient centrifugation, with at least 7 million obtained per sample. Total RNA was extracted from PBMCs with Trizol reagent, with at least 6 micrograms obtained per sample. For every donor, flow cytometry on a PBMC aliquot measured the percentage of naive CD45RAhigh/CD27high T cells. The sequence is built from TRBV6-2 or TRBV6-3 and TRBJ1-5, with TRBD1 identical over 8 junction bases. This receptor was identified in a man aged 55 to 70 in good health. Specimen: blood. The CDR3 reads as follows: CASSSTGGRNQPQHF. The base sequence is TGTGCCAGCAGTTCCACAGGGGGTCGCAATCAGCCCCAGCATTTT.